These 11 T cell receptor beta chains originate from one sample sequenced in a study of cytomegalovirus exposure and HLA in healthy donors. It was with 60 Vbeta and 13 Jbeta primers that the PCR ran. Method: immunoSEQ multiplex PCR; TCRdb's copy keeps in-frame clones and lacks some. This table has 150,000 to 200,000 clones, around 86% appearing once. Sequenced input: PBMCs. The origin of the receptors is a man aged 50 to 59 in good health and CMV-seronegative.

The chain links TRBV4-1 to TRBJ2-7; 7 bases line up with TRBD2. J gave up 3 bases and V 1 base, and 9 bases lay outside the gene matches. Germline CDR1 reads MGHRA; CDR2 reads YSYEKL. The CDR3 consists of 16 residues. The CDR3: CASSQGGGPLHYEQYF. The CDR3 DNA is TGCGCCAGCAGCCAAGGGGGGGGACCCCTTCACTACGAGCAGTACTTC.

J is TRBJ2-5 and V is TRBV21-1; the D call in the table, TRBD1, was not verified against the DNA. The DNA end lines up better with TRBJ2-7; the J call may be wrong. TRBV21-1 is marked as a pseudogene. This CDR3 contains 17 residues. CDR3 sequence (DNA): TGTGCCAGCAGCAACGGTGGGACAGAGCATATCCACTACGAGCAGTACTTC. It encodes CASSNGGTEHIHYEQYF.

The V call is TRBV29-1, the J call TRBJ1-2; the match to TRBD1 covers 9 bases. The CDR3 covers 14 residues. The junction had 2 bases not matched to a gene; V was cut back by 3 bases and J by 0 bases. CDR1 is SQVTM, CDR2 ANQGSEA, per germline. CDR3 residues: CSVEGTGSNYGYTF. The CDR3 DNA reads as TGCAGCGTTGAGGGGACAGGGTCTAACTATGGCTACACCTTC.

In this sample, this clone turned up a few times. The V gene is TRBV19, the J gene TRBJ1-3; a weak D match, TRBD1 (5 bases). CDR1 is LNHDA and CDR2 is SQIVND in the germline V gene (reference sequence). V lost 4 bases and J lost 0, with 22 bases in between. The CDR3 totals 19 residues. CDR3 bases: TGTGCCAGTAGTAAACTGACAGACCTACAGTTCTTCTCTGGAAACACCATATATTTT. It yields the protein CASSKLTDLQFFSGNTIYF.

This chain connects TRBV9 to TRBJ1-1; D is possibly TRBD1 (5 bases). The germline V gene encodes CDR1 SGDLS and CDR2 YYNGEE. Trimming stripped 4 bases from V and 0 bases from J, with 16 bases between. The CDR3 is 16 amino acids. As DNA, the CDR3 is TGTGCCAGCAGCTCCCTCGCGACAGCCCTGAACACTGAAGCTTTCTTT. Translation: CASSSLATALNTEAFF.

The CDR3 is CASSLVPTGGHGYTF. CDR3 nucleotide sequence: TGTGCCAGCAGCTTAGTCCCCACAGGGGGCCATGGCTACACCTTC. The rearrangement uses TRBV7-3 and TRBJ1-2; 9 bases are shared with TRBD1. The CDR3 spans 15 residues. The V and J ends lost 2 bases and 6 bases, in that order; junction bases with no gene match: 7. Germline CDR1 reads SGHTA; CDR2 reads FQGTGA.

V and J are TRBV28 and TRBJ2-5; 11 bases agree with TRBD2. Germline V gene sequence: CDR1 MDHEN, CDR2 SYDVKM. The CDR3 runs 14 residues. With 7 bases clipped from V and 2 bases from J, the junction kept 3 bases outside the gene matches. DNA for the CDR3: TGTGCCAGCACCCGGACTAGCGGGCAAGAGACCCAGTACTTC. Protein: CASTRTSGQETQYF.

V gene TRBV18 combines with J gene TRBJ1-1, with TRBD1 matching over 8 bases. This CDR3 region has 14 residues. Trimming took 3 bases from V and 0 from J; bases not matched to a gene: 0. The germline CDR1 and CDR2 sequences are KGHSH and LQKENI. DNA of the CDR3: TGTGCCAGCTCACCGACAGGGGTGAACACTGAAGCTTTCTTT. Translating gives CASSPTGVNTEAFF.

The genes are TRBV7-9 and TRBJ1-2; 7 bases are a match to TRBD1. V shed 5 bases, J shed 4 bases, and the junction held 10 bases outside the gene matches. The length of the CDR3 is 15 residues. Germline V gene data show CDR1 as SEHNR and CDR2 as FQNEAQ (reference sequence). CDR3 sequence: CASSQADRRAYGYTF. CDR3 coding DNA: TGTGCCAGCAGCCAGGCGGACAGGCGAGCCTATGGCTACACCTTC.

CDR3 coding DNA: TGTGCCAGTAGGGCTAGCGGGAGGTCCTACGAGCAGTACTTC. The encoded protein is CASRASGRSYEQYF. The chain uses TRBV19 and TRBJ2-5; 11 nucleotides agree with TRBD2. TRBJ2-7 explains the end of the DNA better; the J call may be wrong. Germline-derived CDR1 and CDR2 are LNHDA and SQIVND (reference sequence). The CDR3 sequence is 14 residues long.

The chain is built from TRBV28 and TRBJ1-2; weak D call: TRBD1 (5 bases). CDR3 length: 14 residues. V was trimmed by 6 bases and J by 2 bases, leaving 13 bases between them. CDR1 is MDHEN, CDR2 SYDVKM, per germline. The CDR3 region is CASSVFDRNYGYTF. DNA for the CDR3: TGTGCCAGCAGCGTATTTGACAGAAACTATGGCTACACCTTC.